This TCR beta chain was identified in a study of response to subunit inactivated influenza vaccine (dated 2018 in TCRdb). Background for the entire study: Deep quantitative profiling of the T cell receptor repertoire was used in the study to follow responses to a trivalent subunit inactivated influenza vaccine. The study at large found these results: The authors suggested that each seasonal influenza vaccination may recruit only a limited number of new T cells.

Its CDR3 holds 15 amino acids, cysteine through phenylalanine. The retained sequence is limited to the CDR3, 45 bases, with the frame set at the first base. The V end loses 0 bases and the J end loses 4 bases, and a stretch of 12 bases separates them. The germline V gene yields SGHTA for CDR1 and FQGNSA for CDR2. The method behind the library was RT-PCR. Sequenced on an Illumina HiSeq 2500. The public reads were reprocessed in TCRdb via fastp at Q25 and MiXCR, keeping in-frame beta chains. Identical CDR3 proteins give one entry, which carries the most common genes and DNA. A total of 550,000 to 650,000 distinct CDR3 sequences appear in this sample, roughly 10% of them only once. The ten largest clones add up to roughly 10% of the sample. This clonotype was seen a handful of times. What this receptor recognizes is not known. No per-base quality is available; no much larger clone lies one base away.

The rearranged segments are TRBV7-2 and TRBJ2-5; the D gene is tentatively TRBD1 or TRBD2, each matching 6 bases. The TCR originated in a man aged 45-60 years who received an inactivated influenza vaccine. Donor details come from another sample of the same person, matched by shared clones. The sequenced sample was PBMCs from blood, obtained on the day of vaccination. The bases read TGTGCCAGCAGCTTAGCGTCCGGGGGCGGAGAGACCCAGTACTTC. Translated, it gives CASSLASGGGETQYF.